The 15 T cell receptor beta chains given below trace back to one sample, sequenced in a study of CD8+ T cells in alopecia areata. Isolated RNA was reverse transcribed into cDNA used as the sequencing template. TCRdb keeps only in-frame clones here, not all; method: immunoSEQ multiplex PCR. The sample lists 110,000 to 150,000 clones, 54% occurring once. Specified treatment: oral pan-JAK inhibitor, 5-10 mg twice daily. This specimen consisted of CD8+ T cells sorted from blood, obtained at week 4, from a patient treated with tofacitinib. The receptor source for this set is a human donor with alopecia areata.

This clone was counted a few times. V and J are TRBV6-6 and TRBJ1-5; TRBD1 matches 7 bases. The germline CDR1 and CDR2 sequences are MNHNY and SVGAGI (reference sequence). This CDR3 region has 12 residues. V gave up 5 bases and J gave up 6 bases; unmatched junction bases: 1. The CDR3 region is CASSTGVQPQHF. The CDR3 DNA is TGTGCCAGCAGTACAGGGGTTCAGCCCCAGCATTTT.

The V gene is TRBV9, the J gene TRBJ2-7; D remains ambiguous. CDR1 SGDLS and CDR2 YYNGEE come from the germline V gene. The CDR3 extends over 11 amino acids. Trimming removed 6 bases at V and 6 bases at J, with 10 bases between. In DNA form, the CDR3 reads TGTGCCAGCACCGCAGTTCGCGAGCAGTACTTC. Translated, it gives CASTAVREQYF.

This chain uses TRBV9 with TRBJ2-2; D might be TRBD1 (6 bases). Trimming cost V 4 bases and J 4 bases, with 14 bases left between them. The germline CDR1 and CDR2 sequences are SGDLS and YYNGEE. The CDR3 length is 15 residues. The CDR3 nucleotides are TGTGCCAGCAGCCCACGGACAGAGACCACCGGGGAGCTGTTTTTT. Its protein product is CASSPRTETTGELFF.

This clone was observed a few times. J is TRBJ1-5 and V is TRBV19; D perhaps matches TRBD1 (6 bases). The CDR3 runs 14 residues. Trimming shortened V by 5 bases and J by 9 bases, and 17 bases separated the two germline ends. Germline loops: CDR1 LNHDA, CDR2 SQIVND (reference sequence). Written as DNA, the CDR3 is TGTGCCAGTAGTCTCGGGGGGCCACGATCGCCCCAGCATTTT. As protein: CASSLGGPRSPQHF.

This clone was seen a handful of times. The chain uses TRBV27 and TRBJ2-7; 12 positions match TRBD2. Germline V lookup: CDR1 MNHEY, CDR2 SMNVEV (reference sequence). The CDR3 loop spans 16 amino acids. The trim removed 5 bases at V and 1 base at J, leaving 6 bases unmatched. In DNA, the CDR3 is TGTGCCAGCAGTCGAATACTAGCGGGGGGTTCCTACGAGCAGTACTTC. Translation gives CASSRILAGGSYEQYF.

V is TRBV15 and J is TRBJ2-2, with D hard to call. Germline V gene lookup returns CDR1 LNHNV and CDR2 YYDKDF (reference sequence). The CDR3 is 15 residues long. V lost 2 bases and J lost 1, with 8 bases in between. Here the CDR3 reads CATSRPSLNTGELFF. CDR3 DNA sequence: TGTGCCACCAGCAGACCTTCGTTGAACACCGGGGAGCTGTTTTTT.

This clone was detected ten times or more. This rearrangement joins TRBV9 to TRBJ2-4; D is perhaps TRBD1 (6 bases). CDR3 length: 14 residues. The V gene lost 0 bases and the J gene lost 6 bases, with 10 bases spanning the gap. Germline CDR1 and CDR2: SGDLS and YYNGEE. CDR3 nucleotides: TGTGCCAGCAGCGTAGAAGGGGGAGTAAACATTCAGTACTTC. Encoded protein: CASSVEGGVNIQYF.

V gene TRBV30 combines with J gene TRBJ1-1; D is undetermined. CDR1 and CDR2 (germline): GTSNPN, SVGIG (reference sequence). CDR3 length equals 13 residues. V shed 6 bases and J shed 4 bases, with 15 bases lying between them. The CDR3 protein is CACRDRFPTEAFF. CDR3 nucleotide sequence: TGTGCCTGTCGAGACCGTTTCCCCACTGAAGCTTTCTTT.

This clone was counted only a few times. The chain combines TRBV6-6 with TRBJ2-1; 7 bases match TRBD1. Trimming took 1 base from V and 5 from J; bases not matched to a gene: 8. Germline assignment: CDR1 MNHNY and CDR2 SVGAGI (reference sequence). CDR3 length: 16 amino acids. CDR3 in DNA: TGTGCCAGCAGTTACTTAGACAGGGTCGGAGACAATGAGCAGTTCTTC. Translation gives CASSYLDRVGDNEQFF.

This chain connects TRBV27 to TRBJ2-2, with TRBD2 as a possible D gene (6 bases). CDR1 is MNHEY and CDR2 is SMNVEV in the germline V gene (reference sequence). This CDR3 spans 13 amino acids. Trimming cost V 2 bases and J 6 bases, with 7 bases left between them. The DNA of the CDR3 is TGTGCCAGCAGTTTAGGAGGGCCCGGGGAGCTGTTTTTT. Its protein is CASSLGGPGELFF.

This clone was seen a single time. CDR3 loop: CASSLGERGEQYF. For the CDR3, the DNA is TGTGCCAGCAGCTTAGGGGAGCGAGGGGAGCAGTACTTC. The V and J genes are TRBV7-2 and TRBJ2-7; tentatively, D is TRBD2 (5 bases). Trimming shortened V by 1 base and J by 7 bases, and 11 bases separated the two germline ends. Germline V gene data show CDR1 as SGHTA and CDR2 as FQGNSA. CDR3 length: 13 residues.

This clone was observed a handful of times. The chain couples TRBV27 to TRBJ1-1, with D possibly TRBD1 on 5 matching bases. CDR3 length: 14 residues. Per the germline V gene, CDR1 is MNHEY and CDR2 is SMNVEV (reference sequence). V lost 2 bases and J lost 5, with 12 bases in between. The CDR3 sequence is CASSLQGVWTEAFF. The CDR3 DNA is TGTGCCAGCAGTTTACAGGGAGTTTGGACTGAAGCTTTCTTT.

This chain connects TRBV27 to TRBJ1-1, with D tentatively TRBD1 (5 bases). The length of the CDR3 is 15 residues. CDR1 and CDR2 (germline): MNHEY, SMNVEV (reference sequence). V was pared by 6 bases and J by 4 bases, with 18 bases between. The CDR3 region is CASSPPGPLSTEAFF. CDR3 sequence (DNA): TGTGCCAGCAGCCCGCCGGGACCCCTTTCCACTGAAGCTTTCTTT.

This clone turned up a few times. V is TRBV6-1 and J is TRBJ2-6; D unresolved. The germline V gene encodes CDR1 MNHNS and CDR2 SASEGT. The CDR3 loop spans 15 amino acids. V dropped 2 bases and J dropped 0 bases, with 5 bases sitting between them. CDR3 sequence (DNA): TGTGCCAGCAGTGAAAGGCTCTCTGGGGCCAACGTCCTGACTTTC. Translating gives CASSERLSGANVLTF.

The CDR3 region has the DNA TGTGCCAGCCAGACAGGACAAGAGACCCAGTACTTC. Its protein product is CASQTGQETQYF. V gene TRBV6-5 combines with J gene TRBJ2-5; the D gene is possibly TRBD1 (6 bases). In germline, CDR1 is MNHEY, CDR2 SVGAGI. The CDR3 is 12 residues long. The germline V and J ends were trimmed by 8 bases and 2 bases, with 9 bases remaining between them.